Sequencing of this T cell receptor beta chain was carried out in a study of T cell repertoires in cytomegalovirus infection. The study, taken as a whole, reports: In two of eight donors, the top clonotype was HLA-C-restricted CMV-specific. Cumulative frequency (of public TCR beta family members) identified carriers of CMV plus the relevant HLA.

About this clonotype itself: Its antigen is unknown.

Trimming removed 4 bases at V and 3 bases at J, with 9 bases between. CDR1 SGHVT and CDR2 SQSDAQ come from the germline V gene. The CDR3 has 13 residues. TCRdb reanalysed the reads using MiXCR and keeps one entry per CDR3 protein. The top ten clones hold roughly 13% of a sample with 360,000 or so distinct CDR3 sequences, just under 35% of them seen once. Specimen: cultured PBMCs, collected from culture after CMV antigen stimulation. This chain links TRBV7-4 with TRBJ1-1, with TRBD1 as a possible D gene (5 bases). The sequence was obtained from a human donor in good health (CMV status not recorded). Some clones in this sample may be carry-over from other donors' samples. The CDR3 sequence: CASSWVGDTEAFF. For the CDR3, the DNA is TGTGCCAGCAGCTGGGTGGGGGACACTGAAGCTTTCTTT.